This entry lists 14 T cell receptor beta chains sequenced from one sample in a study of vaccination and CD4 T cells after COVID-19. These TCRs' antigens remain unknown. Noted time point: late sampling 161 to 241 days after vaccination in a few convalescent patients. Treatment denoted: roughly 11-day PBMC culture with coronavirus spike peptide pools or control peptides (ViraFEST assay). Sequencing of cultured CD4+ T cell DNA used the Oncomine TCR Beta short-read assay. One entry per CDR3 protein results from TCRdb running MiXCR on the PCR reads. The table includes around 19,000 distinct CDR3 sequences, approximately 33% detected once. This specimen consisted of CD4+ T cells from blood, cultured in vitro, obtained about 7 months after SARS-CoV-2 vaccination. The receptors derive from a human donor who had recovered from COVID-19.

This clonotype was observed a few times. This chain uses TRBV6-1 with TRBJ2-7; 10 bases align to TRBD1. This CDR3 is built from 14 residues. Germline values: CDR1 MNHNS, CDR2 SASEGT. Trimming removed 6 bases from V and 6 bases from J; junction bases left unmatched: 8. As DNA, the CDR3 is TGTGCCAGCAGGCTGGGACAGGGGTTAGGCGAGCAGTACTTC. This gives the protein CASRLGQGLGEQYF.

DNA of the CDR3: TGTGCCAGCAGTACCCTAGCGGGAGGATACAATGAGCAGTTCTTC. Encoded protein: CASSTLAGGYNEQFF. The chain is built from TRBV6-1 and TRBJ2-1, with 11 bases matching TRBD2. Germline assignment: CDR1 MNHNS and CDR2 SASEGT. The junction had 4 bases not matched to a gene; V was cut back by 5 bases and J by 4 bases. CDR3 size: 15 residues.

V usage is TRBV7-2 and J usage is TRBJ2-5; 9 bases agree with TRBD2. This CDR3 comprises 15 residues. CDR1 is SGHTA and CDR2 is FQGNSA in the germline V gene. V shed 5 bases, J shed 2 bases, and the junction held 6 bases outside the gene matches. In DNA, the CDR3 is TGTGCCAGCAGCCTTAGCGGGAGCCGTCAAGAGACCCAGTACTTC. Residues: CASSLSGSRQETQYF. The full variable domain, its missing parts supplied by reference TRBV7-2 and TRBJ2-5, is GAGVSQSPSNKVTEKGKDVELRCDPISGHTALYWYRQSLGQGLEFLIYFQGNSAPDKSGLPSDRFSAERTGGSVSTLTIQRTQQEDSAVYLCASSLSGSRQETQYFGPGTRLLVL.

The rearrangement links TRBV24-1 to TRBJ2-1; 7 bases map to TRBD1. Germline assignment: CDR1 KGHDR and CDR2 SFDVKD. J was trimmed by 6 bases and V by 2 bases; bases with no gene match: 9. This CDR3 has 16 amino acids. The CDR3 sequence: CATSDYGSTGRNEQFF. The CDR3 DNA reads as TGTGCCACCAGTGATTATGGATCGACAGGGCGCAATGAGCAGTTCTTC.

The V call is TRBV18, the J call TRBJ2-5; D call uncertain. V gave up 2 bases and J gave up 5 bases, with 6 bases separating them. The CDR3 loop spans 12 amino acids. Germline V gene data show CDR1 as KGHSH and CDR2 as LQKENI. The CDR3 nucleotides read TGTGCCAGCTCACCAGGACCGGAGACCCAGTACTTC. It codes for CASSPGPETQYF.

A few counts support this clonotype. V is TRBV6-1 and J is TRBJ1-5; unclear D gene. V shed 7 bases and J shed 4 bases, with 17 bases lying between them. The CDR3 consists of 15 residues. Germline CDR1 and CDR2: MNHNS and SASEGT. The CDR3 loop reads CASTQETAKNQPQHF. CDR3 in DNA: TGTGCCAGCACCCAAGAGACCGCAAAGAATCAGCCCCAGCATTTT.

Here the CDR3 reads CASSRPNRGPYEQYF. The CDR3 region has the DNA TGTGCCAGTAGCCGTCCTAACCGGGGACCCTACGAGCAGTACTTC. The rearrangement uses TRBV19 and TRBJ2-7; either TRBD1 or TRBD2 may supply D (5 bases each). Trimming took off 6 bases at V and 2 bases at J, with 17 bases between the two ends. The germline V gene has CDR1 LNHDA and CDR2 SQIVND (reference sequence). The CDR3 covers 15 residues.

The CDR3 region has the DNA TGCAGTGCTCAGCCCGGGACTAGGAGCAATGAGCAGTTCTTC. This encodes CSAQPGTRSNEQFF. The gene calls are TRBV20-1 and TRBJ2-1, with 8 positions matching TRBD2. The J segment lost 6 bases and the V segment lost 5 bases, leaving 9 bases of the junction unmatched. Germline values: CDR1 DFQATT, CDR2 SNEGSKA (reference sequence). CDR3 length equals 14 residues.

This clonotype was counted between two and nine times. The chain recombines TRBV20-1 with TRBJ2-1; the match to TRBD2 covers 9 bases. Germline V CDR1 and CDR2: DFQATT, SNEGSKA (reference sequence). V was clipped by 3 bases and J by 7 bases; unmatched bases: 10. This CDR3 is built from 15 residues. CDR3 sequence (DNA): TGCAGTGCTAGTTCCGCGGGAGGGCCTCTAAATGAGCAGTTCTTC. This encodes CSASSAGGPLNEQFF.

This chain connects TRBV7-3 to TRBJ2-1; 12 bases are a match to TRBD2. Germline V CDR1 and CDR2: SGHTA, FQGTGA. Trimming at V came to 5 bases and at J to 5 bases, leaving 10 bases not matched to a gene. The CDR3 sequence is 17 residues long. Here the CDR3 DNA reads TGTGCCAGCAGCCCATTCATGCTAGCGGGAGGGAACAATGAGCAGTTCTTC. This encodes CASSPFMLAGGNNEQFF.

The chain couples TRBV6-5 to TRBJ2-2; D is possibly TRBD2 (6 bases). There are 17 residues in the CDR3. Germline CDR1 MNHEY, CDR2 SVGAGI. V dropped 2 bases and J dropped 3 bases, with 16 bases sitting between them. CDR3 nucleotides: TGTGCCAGCAGTTACCGGACTACGATGACTGACACCGGGGAGCTGTTTTTT. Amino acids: CASSYRTTMTDTGELFF.

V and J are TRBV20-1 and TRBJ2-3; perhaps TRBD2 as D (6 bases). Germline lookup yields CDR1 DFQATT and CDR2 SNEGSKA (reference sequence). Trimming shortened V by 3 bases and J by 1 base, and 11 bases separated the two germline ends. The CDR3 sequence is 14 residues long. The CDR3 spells CSASDGSRTDTQYF. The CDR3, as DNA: TGCAGTGCTAGTGACGGGAGCCGCACAGATACGCAGTATTTT.

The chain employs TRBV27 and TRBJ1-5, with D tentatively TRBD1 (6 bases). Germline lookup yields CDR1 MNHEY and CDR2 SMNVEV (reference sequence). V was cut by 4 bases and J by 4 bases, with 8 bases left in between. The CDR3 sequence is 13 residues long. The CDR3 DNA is TGTGCCAGCAGTTCGGACAGTAATCAGCCCCAGCATTTT. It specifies CASSSDSNQPQHF.

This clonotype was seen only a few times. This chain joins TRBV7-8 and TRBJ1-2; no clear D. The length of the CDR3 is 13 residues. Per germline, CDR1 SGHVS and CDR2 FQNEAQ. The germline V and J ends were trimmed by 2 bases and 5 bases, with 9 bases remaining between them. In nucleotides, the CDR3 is TGTGCCAGCAGCTTAAAGGGCAGATATGGCTACACCTTC. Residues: CASSLKGRYGYTF.